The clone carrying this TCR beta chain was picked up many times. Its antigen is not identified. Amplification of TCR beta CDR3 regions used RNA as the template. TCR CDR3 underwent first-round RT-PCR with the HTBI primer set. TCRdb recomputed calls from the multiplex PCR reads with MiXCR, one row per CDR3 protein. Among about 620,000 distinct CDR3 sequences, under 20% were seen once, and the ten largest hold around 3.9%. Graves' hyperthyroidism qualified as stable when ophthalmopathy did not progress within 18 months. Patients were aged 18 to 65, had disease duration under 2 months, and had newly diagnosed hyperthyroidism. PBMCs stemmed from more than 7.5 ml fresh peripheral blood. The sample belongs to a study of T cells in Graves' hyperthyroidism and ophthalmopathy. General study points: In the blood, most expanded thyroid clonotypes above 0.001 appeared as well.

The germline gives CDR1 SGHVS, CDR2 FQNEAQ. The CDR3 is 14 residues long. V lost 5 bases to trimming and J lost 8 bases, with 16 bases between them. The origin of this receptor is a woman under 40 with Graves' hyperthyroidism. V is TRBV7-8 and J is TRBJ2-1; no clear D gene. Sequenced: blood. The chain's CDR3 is CASSLTTALHEQFF. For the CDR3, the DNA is TGTGCCAGCAGCCTAACCACCGCATTGCATGAGCAGTTCTTC.